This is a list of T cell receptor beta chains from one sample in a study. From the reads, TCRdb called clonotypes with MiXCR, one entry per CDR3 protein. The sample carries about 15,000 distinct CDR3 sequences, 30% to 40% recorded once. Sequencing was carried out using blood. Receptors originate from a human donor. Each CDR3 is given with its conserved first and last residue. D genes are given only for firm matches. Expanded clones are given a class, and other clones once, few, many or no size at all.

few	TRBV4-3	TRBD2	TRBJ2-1	CASSQEVSGASYNEQFF	TGCGCCAGCAGCCAAGAGGTCAGCGGGGCATCCTACAATGAGCAGTTCTTC
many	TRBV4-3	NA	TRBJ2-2	CASSQDWWNTGELFF	TGCGCCAGCAGCCAAGATTGGTGGAACACCGGGGAGCTGTTTTTT
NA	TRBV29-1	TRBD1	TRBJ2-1	CSVQGGDFHNEQFF	TGCAGCGTTCAAGGGGGCGACTTCCACAATGAGCAGTTCTTC
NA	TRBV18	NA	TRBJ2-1	CASSPRNGYEQFF	TGTGCCAGCTCACCACGGAACGGATACGAGCAGTTCTTC
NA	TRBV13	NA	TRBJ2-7	CASSRVGTSGAYEQYF	TGTGCCAGCAGCCGCGTAGGCACCAGCGGAGCCTACGAGCAGTACTTC
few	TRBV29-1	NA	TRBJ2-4	CSVVVGLLAKNIQYF	TGCAGCGTTGTAGTTGGGCTTTTGGCCAAAAACATTCAGTACTTC
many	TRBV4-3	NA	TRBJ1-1	CASSQEPQGTEAFF	TGCGCCAGCAGCCAGGAACCCCAGGGAACTGAAGCTTTCTTT
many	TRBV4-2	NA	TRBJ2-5	CASSPSTANYQETQYF	TGTGCCAGCAGCCCCTCTACGGCGAATTACCAAGAGACCCAGTACTTC
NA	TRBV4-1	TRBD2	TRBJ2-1	CASSQLPLAGATDTQFF	TGCGCCAGCAGCCAACTACCGCTAGCGGGAGCCACAGATACGCAGTTCTTC
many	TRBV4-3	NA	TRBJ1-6	CASSRGFLEPNSPLHF	TGCGCCAGCAGCCGGGGGTTTTTGGAGCCAAATTCACCCCTCCACTTT
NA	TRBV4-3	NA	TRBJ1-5	CASSYKAGGQPQHF	TGCGCCAGCAGCTACAAAGCCGGGGGTCAGCCCCAGCATTTT
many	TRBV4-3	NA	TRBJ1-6	CASSQERNSPLHF	TGCGCCAGCAGCCAAGAGCGTAATTCACCCCTCCACTTT
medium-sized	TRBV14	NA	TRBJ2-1	CASSPYYNEQFF	TGTGCCAGCAGCCCGTACTACAATGAGCAGTTCTTC
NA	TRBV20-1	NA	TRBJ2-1	CSARPDNEQFF	TGCAGTGCTAGGCCAGACAATGAGCAGTTCTTC
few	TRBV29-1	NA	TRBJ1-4	CSVAEGQLFF	TGCAGCGTTGCAGAGGGCCAACTGTTTTTT
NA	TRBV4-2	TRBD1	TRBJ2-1	CASSQVGQLNTEQFF	TGTGCCAGCAGCCAAGTGGGACAGTTGAACACTGAGCAGTTCTTC
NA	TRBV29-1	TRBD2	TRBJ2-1	CSVDSGSVLLEQFF	TGCAGCGTTGATAGCGGGAGTGTCCTCTTGGAGCAGTTCTTC
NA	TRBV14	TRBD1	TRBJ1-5	CASSQEEGARNQPQHF	TGTGCCAGCAGCCAAGAAGAGGGGGCGAGGAATCAGCCCCAGCATTTT
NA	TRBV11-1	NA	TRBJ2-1	CASSLTQNRAYNEQFF	TGTGCCAGCAGCTTAACCCAAAACAGGGCCTACAATGAGCAGTTCTTC
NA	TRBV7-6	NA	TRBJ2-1	CASSLTARGGNEQFF	TGTGCCAGCAGCTTAACGGCCAGGGGAGGTAATGAGCAGTTCTTC
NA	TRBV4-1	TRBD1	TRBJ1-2	CASSHRQGTGDGYTF	TGCGCCAGCAGCCACAGACAGGGGACAGGGGATGGCTACACCTTC
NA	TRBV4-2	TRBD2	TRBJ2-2	CASSQDGSGLAGGDTGELFF	TGTGCCAGCAGCCAAGATGGGTCGGGACTAGCGGGGGGAGACACCGGGGAGCTGTTTTTT
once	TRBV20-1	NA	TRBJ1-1	CSPRNHALNTEAFF	TGCAGTCCTAGGAATCACGCCTTGAACACTGAAGCTTTCTTT
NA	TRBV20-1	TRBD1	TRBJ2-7	CSARRTGKAYEQYF	TGCAGTGCTCGCCGGACAGGGAAAGCCTACGAGCAGTACTTC
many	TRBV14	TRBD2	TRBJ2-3	CASSQDRGTSGSTDTQYF	TGTGCCAGCAGCCAAGATCGGGGGACTAGCGGGAGCACAGATACGCAGTATTTT
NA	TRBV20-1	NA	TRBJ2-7	CSARPLAWNGAGIYEQYF	TGCAGTGCTAGACCTCTTGCCTGGAATGGTGCGGGAATCTACGAGCAGTACTTC
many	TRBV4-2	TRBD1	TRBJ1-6	CASSLGQGRSPLHF	TGTGCCAGCAGTCTCGGACAGGGGCGTTCACCCCTCCACTTT
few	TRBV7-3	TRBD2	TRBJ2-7	CASSLSGGDYEQYF	TGTGCCAGCAGCTTATCGGGGGGTGACTACGAGCAGTACTTC